This is a list of T cell receptor beta chains from one sample in a study of T cell repertoires in cytomegalovirus infection. From the reads, TCRdb called clonotypes with MiXCR, one entry per CDR3 protein. The sample has about 260,000 distinct CDR3 sequences, roughly 15% seen once. The source material was PBMCs. The receptors come from a human donor in good health (CMV status not recorded). Some clones in this sample may be carry-over from other donors' samples. CDR3s include the opening cysteine and the closing phenylalanine or tryptophan. Each record gives: J gene, D gene, clone size, V gene, CDR3 protein, CDR3 DNA. D genes are given only for firm matches. Expanded clones are given a class, and other clones once, few, many or no size at all.

>TRBJ2-2|NA|many|TRBV18
CASSQKENTGELFF
TGTGCCAGCTCACAAAAAGAGAACACCGGGGAGCTGTTTTTT
>TRBJ2-2|TRBD2|many|TRBV6-6
CASSVKTSGSGNTGELFF
TGTGCCAGCAGTGTTAAGACTAGCGGGAGCGGGAACACCGGGGAGCTGTTTTTT
>TRBJ2-1|NA|NA|TRBV29-1
CSESLGLSGDEQFF
TGCAGCGAATCCCTCGGGCTATCAGGGGATGAGCAGTTCTTC
>TRBJ2-7|NA|many|TRBV7-8
CASSRTASYEQYF
TGTGCCAGCAGCCGGACGGCCTCCTACGAGCAGTACTTC
>TRBJ2-3|NA|NA|TRBV20-1
CSAPTGSGDTQYF
TGCAGTGCCCCGACAGGATCAGGGGATACGCAGTATTTT
>TRBJ2-5|TRBD2|few|TRBV27
CASRRRTDGRAEETQYF
TGTGCCAGCAGGCGCCGGACTGACGGGAGGGCTGAGGAGACCCAGTACTTC
>TRBJ2-1|TRBD2|many|TRBV15
CATSRESGSAFF
TGTGCCACCAGCAGAGAAAGCGGGAGTGCTTTCTTC
>TRBJ2-7|NA|many|TRBV6-2/TRBV6-3
CASSYSNSAGPKYF
TGTGCCAGCAGTTACTCGAATTCGGCGGGGCCCAAGTACTTC
>TRBJ1-6|NA|many|TRBV12-3/TRBV12-4
CASKKNWDLASPLHF
TGTGCCAGCAAAAAGAATTGGGATTTAGCTTCACCCCTCCACTTT
>TRBJ2-7|TRBD2|many|TRBV28
CASSRLFGTTSYEQYF
TGTGCCAGCAGCCGACTGTTCGGGACTACCTCCTACGAGCAGTACTTC
>TRBJ2-2|NA|few|TRBV6-5
CASTPTVGAPGELFF
TGTGCCAGCACTCCGACAGTGGGGGCCCCCGGGGAGCTGTTTTTT
>TRBJ2-7|NA|many|TRBV20-1
CSAPRGWDYEQYF
TGCAGTGCTCCCCGGGGGTGGGACTACGAGCAGTACTTC
>TRBJ2-5|NA|many|TRBV7-2
CASSLVGRQTQYF
TGTGCCAGCAGCTTAGTCGGCCGCCAGACCCAGTACTTC
>TRBJ1-2|TRBD1|many|TRBV19
CASSPTSGTGYGYTF
TGTGCCAGTAGTCCCACCTCCGGGACAGGGTATGGCTACACCTTC
>TRBJ2-3|NA|NA|TRBV18
CASSPARLASSTDTQYF
TGTGCCAGCTCACCGGCGAGGCTAGCTTCTAGCACAGATACGCAGTATTTT
>TRBJ2-1|NA|few|TRBV10-3
CAISVADYNEQFF
TGTGCCATCAGCGTAGCGGACTACAATGAGCAGTTCTTC
>TRBJ1-1|NA|many|TRBV7-8
CASGNRVGAEAFF
TGTGCCAGCGGAAACAGGGTTGGCGCTGAAGCTTTCTTT
>TRBJ2-2|TRBD1|NA|TRBV28
CASRTTGLGPGELFF
TGTGCCAGCAGAACGACAGGGTTGGGTCCCGGGGAGCTGTTTTTT
>TRBJ1-3|NA|many|TRBV20-1
CSAPGLNSGNTIYF
TGCAGTGCGCCGGGACTGAACTCTGGAAACACCATATATTTT
>TRBJ2-2|NA|few|TRBV14
CASSQETGNTGELFF
TGTGCCAGCAGCCAAGAGACGGGAAACACCGGGGAGCTGTTTTTT
>TRBJ2-5|NA|many|TRBV7-2
CASSPPPGFQETQYF
TGTGCCAGCAGCCCCCCGCCGGGATTCCAAGAGACCCAGTACTTC
>TRBJ2-5|NA|NA|TRBV18
CASSPLFAQGSQETQYF
TGTGCCAGCTCACCACTCTTCGCACAGGGTTCCCAAGAGACCCAGTACTTC
>TRBJ2-7|NA|few|TRBV14
CASTTKRPGDYEQYF
TGTGCCAGCACAACCAAGAGGCCAGGGGACTACGAGCAGTACTTC
>TRBJ2-7|TRBD2|NA|TRBV28
CASTSGTSGSEQYF
TGTGCCAGCACGTCCGGGACTAGCGGGAGCGAGCAGTACTTC
>TRBJ2-1|TRBD2|few|TRBV2
CASSGGSGGAYNEQFF
TGTGCCAGCAGTGGTGGTAGCGGGGGGGCTTACAATGAGCAGTTCTTC
>TRBJ1-6|NA|few|TRBV6-2/TRBV6-3
CASSYSPGFSPLHF
TGTGCCAGCAGTTACTCGCCAGGATTTTCACCCCTCCACTTT
>TRBJ2-7|NA|many|TRBV7-2
CASSLGGVTYEQYF
TGTGCCAGCAGCTTAGGGGGGGTTACCTACGAGCAGTACTTC
>TRBJ2-3|NA|few|TRBV20-1
CSARTVDTQYF
TGCAGTGCTAGAACGGTAGATACGCAGTATTTT
>TRBJ2-7|NA|NA|TRBV2
CASKGGTYEQYF
TGTGCCAGCAAAGGGGGGACCTACGAGCAGTACTTC
>TRBJ2-1|NA|many|TRBV6-1
CASCIGVIYNEQFF
TGTGCCAGCTGCATCGGAGTAATCTACAATGAGCAGTTCTTC
>TRBJ2-1|TRBD2|many|TRBV6-1
CASSGVLAGGRNEQFF
TGTGCCAGCAGTGGCGTTCTAGCGGGAGGTCGCAATGAGCAGTTCTTC